The entry below gives a single T cell receptor beta chain sequence along with its context. For the second PCR, which ran for 7 to 11 cycles, a sample-barcoded 5' primer and a J-beta primer mix were used. A single record per CDR3 protein comes from TCRdb applying MiXCR to the 5' RACE reads. The table includes approximately 580,000 distinct CDR3 sequences, around 24% detected once. The CDR3 is 12 residues long. J was trimmed by 6 bases and V by 4 bases; bases with no gene match: 3. Germline CDR1 reads SGHRS; CDR2 reads YFSETQ. The data are from a study of blood T cells in healthy people across ages. The data also belong to a second study, concerning T cells of mothers and their children.

Sample: blood. This chain joins TRBV5-1 and TRBJ2-7; TRBD2 agrees at 8 bases. The TCR was taken from a boy aged 10-17 years in good health. CDR3: CASSPGRAEQYF. CDR3 DNA sequence: TGCGCCAGCAGCCCCGGGAGGGCCGAGCAGTACTTC.